One sample yielded the 14 T cell receptor beta chains listed below, sequenced in a study of OX40 agonist ivuxolimab in advanced cancers. Produced via immunoSEQ multiplex PCR; TCRdb's table is partial and in-frame only. The table records about 68,000 clones, roughly 84% of them present only once. The sample here was CD4+ or CD8+ T cells sorted from blood, taken in a trial of the OX40 agonist ivuxolimab. Source of these receptors: an adult with an advanced solid tumor such as melanoma, head and neck, liver or kidney cancer.

The chain uses TRBV19 and TRBJ2-3; 7 bases agree with TRBD2. This CDR3 comprises 15 residues. J lost 1 base, V lost 7 bases, and 8 bases had no gene match. Germline CDR1 reads LNHDA; CDR2 reads SQIVND (reference sequence). The CDR3 sequence is CASKQLAEGTDTQYF. CDR3 sequence (DNA): TGTGCCAGTAAGCAGCTAGCGGAAGGCACAGATACGCAGTATTTT.

The V and J genes are TRBV5-4 and TRBJ1-2, with TRBD1 matching over 8 bases. The germline V gene has CDR1 SGHNT and CDR2 YYREEE (reference sequence). This CDR3 has 13 residues. Unmatched junction bases numbered 4, after V lost 1 base and J lost 8 bases. The CDR3 coding sequence is TGTGCCAGCAGCTTGCAGGGGGCCTCGGGCTACACCTTC. As protein: CASSLQGASGYTF.

This clone appeared a few times. CDR3 DNA: TGTGCCAGCGGAGTGCCGGACAGCATCACTGAAGCTTTCTTT. It codes for CASGVPDSITEAFF. The V call is TRBV27, the J call TRBJ1-1, with D maybe TRBD1 (6 bases). Germline CDR1 is MNHEY and CDR2 is SMNVEV (reference sequence). The V and J ends lost 8 bases and 4 bases respectively, with 17 bases between them. The length of the CDR3 is 14 residues.

The chain joins TRBV18 to TRBJ2-7, with TRBD2 as a possible D gene (5 bases). The CDR3 length is 14 residues. Trimming removed 1 base from V and 6 bases from J, with 13 bases in between. CDR1 is KGHSH, CDR2 LQKENI, per germline. DNA for the CDR3: TGTGCCAGCTCACCACAGGCGGGTCAGGCCGAGCAGTACTTC. It codes for CASSPQAGQAEQYF. The complete variable domain, with remaining parts taken from reference TRBV18 and TRBJ2-7, reads NAGVMQNPRHLVRRRGQEARLRCSPMKGHSHVYWYRQLPEEGLKFMVYLQKENIIDESGMPKERFSAEFPKEGPSILRIQQVVRGDSAAYFCASSPQAGQAEQYFGPGTRLTVT.

J is TRBJ2-5 and V is TRBV6-5; D perhaps matches TRBD2 (6 bases). The CDR3 extends over 14 amino acids. The germline V gene encodes CDR1 MNHEY and CDR2 SVGAGI. The ends were cut back, 4 bases at V and 4 bases at J, with 13 bases in the middle. CDR3 protein: CASSWAGRRETQYF. DNA of the CDR3: TGTGCCAGCAGTTGGGCGGGGAGGCGAGAGACCCAGTACTTC.

The rearrangement links TRBV10-2 to TRBJ2-2, with TRBD2 identical over 9 bases. This CDR3 is 14 amino acids long. Germline CDR1 and CDR2: WSHSY and SAAADI. V lost 6 bases, J lost 8 bases, and 7 bases stayed unmatched. The CDR3 region is CASSPTAGGGELFF. In DNA, the CDR3 is TGCGCCAGCAGCCCGACAGCGGGGGGAGGGGAGCTGTTTTTT.

CDR3 amino acids: CASSWGGPLYGYTF. The DNA of the CDR3 is TGTGCCAGCAGTTGGGGGGGCCCACTGTATGGCTACACCTTC. The J gene is TRBJ1-2, the V gene TRBV27; possible D gene TRBD1, 6 bases. Per germline, CDR1 MNHEY and CDR2 SMNVEV (reference sequence). The CDR3 contains 14 residues. Deletions cut 4 bases from V and 5 bases from J, with 14 bases between.

Only one count was recorded for this clone. The genes are TRBV5-1 and TRBJ2-2; no clear D gene. V lost 6 bases and J lost 8, with 17 bases in between. CDR1 SGHRS and CDR2 YFSETQ come from the germline V gene. The CDR3 spans 14 residues. CDR3 bases: TGCGCCAGCAAAATGAGTCAGGATGGTGGGGAGCTGTTTTTT. Its protein is CASKMSQDGGELFF. Combining the CDR3 with reference TRBV5-1 and TRBJ2-2 gives the whole variable domain KAGVTQTPRYLIKTRGQQVTLSCSPISGHRSVSWYQQTPGQGLQFLFEYFSETQRNKGNFPGRFSGRQFSNSRSEMNVSTLELGDSALYLCASKMSQDGGELFFGEGSRLTVL.

This chain uses TRBV23-1 with TRBJ1-2; D may be TRBD1 (5 bases). Being an ORF, TRBV23-1 has a function that is uncertain. V was clipped by 0 bases and J by 0 bases, with 11 bases between them. The CDR3 is made up of 16 amino acids. For the CDR3, the DNA is TGCGCCAGCAGTCAATCGGGGGAGCCAGCTAACTATGGCTACACCTTC. The encoded protein is CASSQSGEPANYGYTF.

J is TRBJ2-5 and V is TRBV10-3, with D hard to call. Germline V gene sequence: CDR1 ENHRY, CDR2 SYGVKD. This CDR3 contains 13 residues. Between the trimmed V and J ends, which lost 2 bases and 1 base, there was a span of 5 bases. The CDR3 here is CAISETFQETQYF. CDR3 in DNA: TGTGCCATCAGTGAGACATTCCAAGAGACCCAGTACTTC.

The rearrangement links TRBV5-6 to TRBJ1-1; D unclear. Germline CDR1 SGHDT, CDR2 YYEEEE. The CDR3 contains 14 residues. The V gene lost 0 bases and the J gene lost 0 bases, with 6 bases spanning the gap. The CDR3 region has the DNA TGTGCCAGCAGCTTGGGCCGACTGAACACTGAAGCTTTCTTT. This sequence encodes CASSLGRLNTEAFF.

This clone was counted a single time. This rearrangement joins TRBV25-1 to TRBJ1-4, with a possible D match to TRBD1 (5 bases). V was shortened by 4 bases and J by 0 bases, with 9 bases between the two germline ends. Germline V CDR1 and CDR2: MGHDK, SYGVNS. The CDR3 runs to 15 residues. DNA for the CDR3: TGTGCCAGCAGTGGGCTGGGGCCAACTAATGAAAAACTGTTTTTT. Protein sequence: CASSGLGPTNEKLFF.

This rearrangement joins TRBV5-1 to TRBJ2-3; D possibly corresponds to TRBD1 (6 bases). The CDR3 has 16 residues. The germline V gene has CDR1 SGHRS and CDR2 YFSETQ. Trimming removed 4 bases from V and 0 bases from J, with 15 bases in between. CDR3 sequence (DNA): TGCGCCAGCAGCCAGGGGCTCCGAAGTAGCACAGATACGCAGTATTTT. This encodes CASSQGLRSSTDTQYF.

This chain connects TRBV5-4 to TRBJ2-3; 9 bases align to TRBD1. Germline V gene sequence: CDR1 SGHNT, CDR2 YYREEE (reference sequence). After removal of 3 bases from V and 4 bases from J, the junction contained 3 bases not matched to a gene. This CDR3 is 14 amino acids long. CDR3 protein: CASSSQGAADTQYF. As DNA, the CDR3 is TGTGCCAGCAGCTCACAGGGGGCTGCAGATACGCAGTATTTT.